Following are 30 T cell receptor beta chains from one sample sequenced in a study of blood T cell repertoires in COVID-19. Data came from immunoSEQ multiplex PCR; TCRdb stores just in-frame clones and leaves some out. The table includes about 240,000 clones, about 83% detected once. The specimen sequenced was peripheral blood. The receptors stem from an elderly man with acute or convalescent COVID-19.

The CDR3 coding sequence is TGTGCCAGCAGCCAATTTCCCCCTCGGGGAGCAGATACGCAGTATTTT. Amino acid sequence: CASSQFPPRGADTQYF. The V call is TRBV3-1 (or the pseudogene TRBV3-2), the J call TRBJ2-3, with D perhaps TRBD2 (5 bases). The CDR3 is 16 residues long. Per germline, CDR1 LGHDT and CDR2 YNNKEL (reference sequence). The ends were cut back, 2 bases at V and 4 bases at J, with 16 bases in the middle.

This sequence joins TRBV5-4 and TRBJ1-6; weak D call: TRBD1 (6 bases). The CDR3 runs 14 residues. The V gene lost 1 base and the J gene lost 10 bases, with 12 bases spanning the gap. Germline lookup yields CDR1 SGHNT and CDR2 YYREEE (reference sequence). CDR3 in amino acids: CASSLIQGNSPLHF. The CDR3 DNA reads TGTGCCAGCAGCTTGATACAGGGTAACTCACCCCTCCACTTT.

The chain joins TRBV6-5 to TRBJ2-3, with D perhaps TRBD2 (5 bases). The CDR3 is 13 amino acids. V was shortened by 5 bases and J by 6 bases, with 12 bases between the two germline ends. Germline CDR1 reads MNHEY; CDR2 reads SVGAGI. CDR3 loop: CASSPGIRDTQYF. CDR3 nucleotide sequence: TGTGCCAGCAGTCCCGGGATTAGGGATACGCAGTATTTT.

The CDR3 sequence: CASSYTSVGAREKLFF. CDR3 coding DNA: TGTGCCAGCAGTTACACGTCGGTGGGGGCGCGTGAAAAACTGTTTTTT. This chain uses TRBV6-5 with TRBJ1-4, with D perhaps matching TRBD1 (6 bases). The germline V gene has CDR1 MNHEY and CDR2 SVGAGI. Trimming stripped 2 bases from V and 7 bases from J, with 17 bases between. CDR3 length: 16 amino acids.

DNA for the CDR3: TGTGCCAGCAGCTTTCGGGGGGGTGAAAAACTGTTTTTT. It encodes CASSFRGGEKLFF. The chain employs TRBV12-3 or TRBV12-4 and TRBJ1-4, with TRBD1 as a possible D gene (5 bases). CDR3 length: 13 amino acids. The V end was cut by 6 bases, the J end by 7 bases, with 12 bases between.

This clone has only one observation. The chain uses TRBV28 and TRBJ1-2; no clear D gene. Trimming took off 4 bases at V and 8 bases at J, with 17 bases between the two ends. CDR1 is MDHEN, CDR2 SYDVKM, per germline. This CDR3 spans 14 amino acids. The CDR3 nucleotides are TGTGCCAGCAGTTCCCTCTCAGGACTCGGGGGCTACACCTTC. This gives the protein CASSSLSGLGGYTF.

The CDR3 here is CSVSRAAGSPLHF. Here the CDR3 DNA reads TGCAGCGTCTCCAGGGCAGCGGGATCACCCCTCCACTTT. The chain joins TRBV29-1 to TRBJ1-6; TRBD1 might be the D (5 bases). Germline V gene sequence: CDR1 SQVTM, CDR2 ANQGSEA. Trimming stripped 6 bases from V and 10 bases from J, with 16 bases between. CDR3 size: 13 residues.

The chain has TRBV24-1 and TRBJ2-1; unclear D gene. The ends were cut back, 7 bases at V and 2 bases at J, with 8 bases in the middle. Looked up from germline, CDR1 is KGHDR and CDR2 is SFDVKD. There are 13 residues in the CDR3. CDR3 sequence reads: CATSRLPYNEQFF. The CDR3 DNA reads as TGTGCCACCAGCAGACTCCCCTACAATGAGCAGTTCTTC.

The chain has TRBV7-2 and TRBJ2-3; 11 nucleotides agree with TRBD2. Germline V gene data show CDR1 as SGHTA and CDR2 as FQGNSA. The V segment lost 0 bases and the J segment 4 bases; nucleotides outside the gene matches: 0. The CDR3 runs to 15 residues. The CDR3: CASSLASGGADTQYF. DNA for the CDR3: TGTGCCAGCAGCTTAGCTAGCGGGGGGGCAGATACGCAGTATTTT.

The V call is TRBV6-5, the J call TRBJ2-5, with D tentatively TRBD1 (6 bases). Trimming pared 4 bases from V and 1 base from J, leaving 7 bases between. Germline lookup yields CDR1 MNHEY and CDR2 SVGAGI. The CDR3 extends over 13 amino acids. The DNA of the CDR3 is TGTGCCAGCAGTTTCAGGGGCCAAGAGACCCAGTACTTC. Amino acid sequence: CASSFRGQETQYF.

The chain is built from TRBV3-1 (or the pseudogene TRBV3-2) and TRBJ1-1; weak D call: TRBD1 (5 bases). Looked up from germline, CDR1 is LGHDT and CDR2 is YNNKEL (reference sequence). This CDR3 has 13 amino acids. V gave up 4 bases and J gave up 1 base, with 7 bases separating them. The CDR3 sequence: CASSLGQNTEAFF. The CDR3 DNA is TGTGCCAGCAGCCTAGGACAGAACACTGAAGCTTTCTTT.

This clone has more than one count but fewer than ten. The chain combines TRBV19 with TRBJ1-1; D call uncertain. Germline CDR1 reads LNHDA; CDR2 reads SQIVND (reference sequence). Deletions cut 1 base from V and 0 bases from J, with 12 bases between. CDR3 length: 16 residues. In DNA form, the CDR3 reads TGTGCCAGTAGTATAGGAGGTCCGACGATGAACACTGAAGCTTTCTTT. Its protein is CASSIGGPTMNTEAFF.

This clone was observed a single time. The chain links TRBV12-5 to TRBJ1-2, with 8 bases fitting TRBD1. CDR1 is LGHNT, CDR2 FRNRAP, per germline. This CDR3 has 14 amino acids. With 1 base clipped from V and 8 bases from J, the junction kept 6 bases outside the gene matches. The CDR3 region has the DNA TGTGCTAGTGGTTTGGCCCAGGGGGCAGGGGGCTACACCTTC. Protein: CASGLAQGAGGYTF.

The chain combines TRBV2 with TRBJ2-7, with D possibly TRBD1 on 5 matching bases. The length of the CDR3 is 15 residues. CDR1 and CDR2 from the germline V gene are SNHLY and FYNNEI. Trimming left V 6 bases short and J 5 bases short, with 20 bases between. In DNA, the CDR3 is TGTGCCAGCAGCACCCCCTTTGGAAGGGGCGACGAGCAGTACTTC. Protein: CASSTPFGRGDEQYF. The whole variable domain, filled in from reference TRBV2 and TRBJ2-7, reads EPEVTQTPSHQVTQMGQEVILRCVPISNHLYFYWYRQILGQKVEFLVSFYNNEISEKSEIFDDQFSVERPDGSNFTLKIRSTKLEDSAMYFCASSTPFGRGDEQYFGPGTRLTVT.

The chain is built from TRBV27 and TRBJ1-4; D uncertain. Germline loops: CDR1 MNHEY, CDR2 SMNVEV (reference sequence). The CDR3 length is 12 residues. V was clipped by 6 bases and J by 11 bases, with 13 bases between them. CDR3 sequence: CASSPTRGKLFF. The CDR3 DNA reads as TGTGCCAGCAGCCCGACCCGAGGGAAACTGTTTTTT.

This sequence joins TRBV25-1 and TRBJ2-1, with TRBD2 matching over 11 bases. The length of the CDR3 is 15 residues. Germline V gives CDR1 MGHDK, CDR2 SYGVNS. The V gene end was trimmed by 2 bases and the J gene end by 5 bases; junction bases not matched to a gene: 2. CDR3 DNA: TGTGCCAGCAGTGAAATAGCGGGGGGGAACAATGAGCAGTTCTTC. Protein product: CASSEIAGGNNEQFF.

This clone appeared a single time. The chain joins TRBV4-2 to TRBJ1-1; no clear D gene. Germline V CDR1 and CDR2: LGHNA, YNFKEQ. V gave up 6 bases and J gave up 0 bases, with 11 bases separating them. The CDR3 sequence is 14 residues long. The CDR3 sequence is CASSILQVNTEAFF. The CDR3 DNA reads TGTGCCAGCAGTATCTTACAAGTGAACACTGAAGCTTTCTTT.

The V gene is TRBV7-2, the J gene TRBJ1-2; D might be TRBD1 (6 bases). Germline CDR1 SGHTA, CDR2 FQGNSA. Trimming took 1 base from V and 2 from J, leaving 8 bases between them. This CDR3 has 14 residues. The CDR3 region has the DNA TGTGCCAGCAGCTTAGATGGACAGAACTATGGCTACACCTTC. It specifies CASSLDGQNYGYTF.

For the CDR3, the DNA is TGTGCCAGCATAGAAAGGGGGCGGTATGAGCAGTTCTTC. Protein product: CASIERGRYEQFF. The rearrangement links TRBV28 to TRBJ2-1, with 7 bases identical to TRBD1. This CDR3 is built from 13 residues. The ends lost 7 bases at V and 8 bases at J; junction bases unmatched: 8. Germline V gene data show CDR1 as MDHEN and CDR2 as SYDVKM. The full variable domain, completed using reference TRBV28 and TRBJ2-1, is DVKVTQSSRYLVKRTGEKVFLECVQDMDHENMFWYRQDPGLGLRLIYFSYDVKMKEKGDIPEGYSVSREKKERFSLILESASTNQTSMYLCASIERGRYEQFFGPGTRLTVL.

The chain combines TRBV5-1 with TRBJ2-7; 10 bases line up with TRBD2. V shed 5 bases, J shed 5 bases, and the junction held 7 bases outside the gene matches. The CDR3 length is 14 residues. Germline loops: CDR1 SGHRS, CDR2 YFSETQ. CDR3 in DNA: TGCGCCAGCAGTTATACTAGCGGGACCCACGAGCAGTACTTC. This codes for CASSYTSGTHEQYF.

The chain recombines TRBV7-2 with TRBJ2-7, with a tentative D call TRBD1 (6 bases). The V end was cut by 1 base, the J end by 7 bases, with 14 bases between. Germline assignment: CDR1 SGHTA and CDR2 FQGNSA. The length of the CDR3 is 14 residues. In nucleotides, the CDR3 is TGTGCCAGCAGCTTAGGGTCACAGGGCGGGGAGCAGTACTTC. As protein: CASSLGSQGGEQYF.

This clone occurred once. CDR3 amino acids: CASSWTGSNEQFF. CDR3 nucleotides: TGTGCCAGCTCCTGGACAGGGTCTAATGAGCAGTTCTTC. The chain is built from TRBV25-1 and TRBJ2-1; 8 bases match TRBD1. This CDR3 is 13 amino acids long. Germline-derived CDR1 and CDR2 are MGHDK and SYGVNS. Trimming took 8 bases from V and 7 from J; bases not matched to a gene: 7.

This chain uses TRBV3-1 (or the pseudogene TRBV3-2) with TRBJ1-5; D unclear. V lost 2 bases, J lost 1 base, and 9 bases lay in between. The CDR3 loop spans 15 amino acids. Germline-derived CDR1 and CDR2 are LGHDT and YNNKEL (reference sequence). CDR3: CASSQRGFSNQPQHF. In nucleotides, the CDR3 is TGTGCCAGCAGCCAACGGGGTTTCAGCAATCAGCCCCAGCATTTT.

The gene calls are TRBV5-5 and TRBJ1-1; 7 bases are shared with TRBD1. Germline V CDR1 and CDR2: SGHKS, YYEKEE (reference sequence). The CDR3 covers 16 residues. V gave up 1 base and J gave up 0 bases; unmatched junction bases: 6. Here the CDR3 DNA reads TGTGCCAGCAGCTTGTTTTCGGACAGGCTGAACACTGAAGCTTTCTTT. Protein product: CASSLFSDRLNTEAFF.

The V gene is TRBV4-2, the J gene TRBJ2-7; 8 bases map to TRBD2. Germline V CDR1 and CDR2: LGHNA, YNFKEQ. This CDR3 has 19 amino acids. Trimming removed 0 bases from V and 4 bases from J; junction bases left unmatched: 17. The CDR3 region is CASSQDSLLGTSGIYEQYF. The CDR3 DNA is TGTGCCAGCAGCCAAGATTCTCTCCTGGGCACTAGCGGAATTTACGAGCAGTACTTC.

The chain has TRBV5-4 and TRBJ2-5; 8 bases fit TRBD2. The CDR3 has 16 residues. V lost 1 base, J lost 4 bases, and 9 bases stayed unmatched. Germline loops: CDR1 SGHNT, CDR2 YYREEE (reference sequence). CDR3 in amino acids: CASSLTSAGAGETQYF. CDR3 DNA sequence: TGTGCCAGCAGCTTGACGTCAGCGGGGGCTGGAGAGACCCAGTACTTC.

The chain recombines TRBV4-3 with TRBJ2-2, with D tentatively TRBD2 (5 bases). Per germline, CDR1 LGHNA and CDR2 YSLEER. The CDR3 is 13 amino acids. Trimming took off 1 base at V and 8 bases at J, with 8 bases between the two ends. CDR3 loop: CASSQVAGGELFF. The DNA for the CDR3 is TGCGCCAGCAGCCAAGTCGCGGGTGGGGAGCTGTTTTTT.

The rearrangement uses TRBV27 and TRBJ2-2; 9 positions match TRBD2. The CDR3 has 16 residues. The ends lost 2 bases at V and 5 bases at J; junction bases unmatched: 6. Germline V gene sequence: CDR1 MNHEY, CDR2 SMNVEV (reference sequence). The CDR3 protein is CASSLTAGGRTGELFF. CDR3 nucleotide sequence: TGTGCCAGCAGTTTAACAGCGGGAGGCCGGACCGGGGAGCTGTTTTTT.

The chain combines TRBV29-1 with TRBJ2-5, with TRBD2 matching over 7 bases. The V gene's germline CDR1 is SQVTM and CDR2 ANQGSEA. The CDR3 extends over 13 amino acids. Trimming cost V 5 bases and J 2 bases; bases outside gene matches: 5. The CDR3 bases are TGCAGCGTTCCAGCGGGGCTTCAAGAGACCCAGTACTTC. It specifies CSVPAGLQETQYF.

The chain joins TRBV5-1 to TRBJ1-6; possible D gene TRBD1, 5 bases. V was cut by 0 bases and J by 7 bases, with 11 bases left in between. CDR3 size: 15 residues. CDR1 SGHRS and CDR2 YFSETQ come from the germline V gene. CDR3 loop: CASSLDAGGNSPLHF. CDR3 bases: TGCGCCAGCAGCTTGGACGCCGGGGGGAATTCACCCCTCCACTTT.